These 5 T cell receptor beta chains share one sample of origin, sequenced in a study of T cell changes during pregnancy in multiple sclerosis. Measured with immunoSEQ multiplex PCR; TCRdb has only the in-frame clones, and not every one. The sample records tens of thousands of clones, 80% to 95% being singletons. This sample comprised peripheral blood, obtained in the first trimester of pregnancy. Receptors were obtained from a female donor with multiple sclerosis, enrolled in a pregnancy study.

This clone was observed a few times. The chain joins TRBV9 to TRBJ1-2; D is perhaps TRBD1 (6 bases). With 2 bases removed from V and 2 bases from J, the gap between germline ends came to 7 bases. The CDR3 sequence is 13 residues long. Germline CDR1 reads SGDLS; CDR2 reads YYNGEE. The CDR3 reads CASSVGQNYGYTF. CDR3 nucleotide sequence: TGTGCCAGCAGCGTCGGACAGAACTATGGCTACACCTTC.

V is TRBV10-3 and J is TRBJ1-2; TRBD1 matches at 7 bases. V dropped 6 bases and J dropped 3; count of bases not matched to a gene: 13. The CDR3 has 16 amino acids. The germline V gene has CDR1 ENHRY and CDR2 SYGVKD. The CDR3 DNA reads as TGTGCCATCAGCGAAACTTCAGACAGGGACCACTATGGCTACACCTTC. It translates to CAISETSDRDHYGYTF.

CDR3 coding DNA: TGTGCCAGCAGATCTCGGTTAGGAGGGCCAGATACGCAGTATTTT. Residues: CASRSRLGGPDTQYF. This chain links TRBV2 with TRBJ2-3; D might be TRBD2 (6 bases). The CDR3 consists of 15 residues. Germline assignment: CDR1 SNHLY and CDR2 FYNNEI. Trimming stripped 6 bases from V and 4 bases from J, with 17 bases between.

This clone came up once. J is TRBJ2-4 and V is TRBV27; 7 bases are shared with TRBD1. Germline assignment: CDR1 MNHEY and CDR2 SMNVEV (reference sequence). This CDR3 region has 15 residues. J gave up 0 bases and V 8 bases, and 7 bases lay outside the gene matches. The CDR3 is CASRTGGLAKNIQYF. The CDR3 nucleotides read TGTGCCAGCCGGACAGGTGGACTAGCCAAAAACATTCAGTACTTC.

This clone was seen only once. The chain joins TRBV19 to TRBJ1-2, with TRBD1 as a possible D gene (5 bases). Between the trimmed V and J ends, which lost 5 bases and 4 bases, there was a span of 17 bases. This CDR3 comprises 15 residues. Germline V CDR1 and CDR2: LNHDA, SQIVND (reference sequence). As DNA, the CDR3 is TGTGCCAGTAGTGTCGACAGTGGCCTTCGCTATGGCTACACCTTC. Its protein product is CASSVDSGLRYGYTF.